Following are 7 T cell receptor beta chains from one sample sequenced in a study of T cell changes during pregnancy in multiple sclerosis (dated by TCRdb to about 2019). Libraries were constructed by the immunoSEQ multiplex PCR assay. Sourced from immuneACCESS, this table was stored by TCRdb with only in-frame sequences that have V and J called. A share of the clones is absent; for the studies checked, an unresolved V gene accounts for under half, and the remainder has no known explanation. The sample records under 55,000 clones, 90% to 95% of which are singletons. Of the sample, about a tenth is held by the ten largest clones. The material was CD8+ T cells from peripheral blood mononuclear cells, obtained after pregnancy. These receptors originate from a female donor with multiple sclerosis, enrolled in a pregnancy study.

J is TRBJ2-1 and V is TRBV30; maybe TRBD1 (5 bases). CDR3 length: 12 residues. V gave up 7 bases and J gave up 4 bases, with 11 bases separating them. Germline values: CDR1 GTSNPN, CDR2 SVGIG (reference sequence). CDR3: CAFIGAYNEQFF. The CDR3 DNA follows: TGTGCCTTTATAGGGGCTTACAATGAGCAGTTCTTC.

CDR3 coding DNA: TGTGCCAGCAGTCTAGCTCTAGCGGGGGGGTTCAATGAGCAGTTCTTC. Its translation is CASSLALAGGFNEQFF. This rearrangement joins TRBV9 to TRBJ2-1; TRBD2 aligns across 12 bases. The V and J ends lost 5 bases and 6 bases, in that order; junction bases with no gene match: 9. Germline values: CDR1 SGDLS, CDR2 YYNGEE. The CDR3 runs 16 residues.

The genes are TRBV27 and TRBJ1-3; D not resolved. The CDR3 has 14 amino acids. Trimming shortened V by 8 bases and J by 1 base, and 12 bases separated the two germline ends. In germline, CDR1 is MNHEY, CDR2 SMNVEV (reference sequence). The CDR3, as DNA: TGTGCCAGCTGGAATGGGCCATCTGGAAACACCATATATTTT. Translated: CASWNGPSGNTIYF.

The genes are TRBV4-2 and TRBJ2-5; D gene ambiguous. Germline loops: CDR1 LGHNA, CDR2 YNFKEQ. The germline V and J ends were trimmed by 8 bases and 2 bases, with 6 bases remaining between them. This CDR3 comprises 11 residues. The CDR3 region has the DNA TGTGCCAGCCGCGGACAAGAGACCCAGTACTTC. Translating it yields CASRGQETQYF.

V gene TRBV2 combines with J gene TRBJ1-2, with 8 positions matching TRBD1. V was clipped by 4 bases and J by 0 bases; unmatched bases: 1. The CDR3 contains 14 residues. Germline V gene lookup returns CDR1 SNHLY and CDR2 FYNNEI. This chain's CDR3 is CASSGTGPNYGYTF. In DNA form, the CDR3 reads TGTGCCAGCAGTGGGACAGGGCCTAACTATGGCTACACCTTC.

The genes are TRBV9 and TRBJ2-2, with a possible D match to TRBD2 (7 bases). The CDR3 is 14 residues long. The V end lost 3 bases, the J end lost 6 bases, and 12 bases lay between the germline ends. The germline gives CDR1 SGDLS, CDR2 YYNGEE. CDR3 region: CASSDGGASGELFF. The DNA of the CDR3 is TGTGCCAGCAGCGATGGGGGGGCGTCCGGGGAGCTGTTTTTT.

This chain uses TRBV2 with TRBJ1-2; 7 nucleotides match TRBD1. CDR1 is SNHLY, CDR2 FYNNEI, per germline. J was trimmed by 4 bases and V by 2 bases; bases with no gene match: 7. This CDR3 contains 15 residues. CDR3 residues: CASSETGERLYGYTF. The CDR3 DNA reads as TGTGCCAGCAGTGAAACAGGGGAGCGCCTCTATGGCTACACCTTC. The whole variable domain, filled in from reference TRBV2 and TRBJ1-2, reads EPEVTQTPSHQVTQMGQEVILRCVPISNHLYFYWYRQILGQKVEFLVSFYNNEISEKSEIFDDQFSVERPDGSNFTLKIRSTKLEDSAMYFCASSETGERLYGYTFGSGTRLTVV.